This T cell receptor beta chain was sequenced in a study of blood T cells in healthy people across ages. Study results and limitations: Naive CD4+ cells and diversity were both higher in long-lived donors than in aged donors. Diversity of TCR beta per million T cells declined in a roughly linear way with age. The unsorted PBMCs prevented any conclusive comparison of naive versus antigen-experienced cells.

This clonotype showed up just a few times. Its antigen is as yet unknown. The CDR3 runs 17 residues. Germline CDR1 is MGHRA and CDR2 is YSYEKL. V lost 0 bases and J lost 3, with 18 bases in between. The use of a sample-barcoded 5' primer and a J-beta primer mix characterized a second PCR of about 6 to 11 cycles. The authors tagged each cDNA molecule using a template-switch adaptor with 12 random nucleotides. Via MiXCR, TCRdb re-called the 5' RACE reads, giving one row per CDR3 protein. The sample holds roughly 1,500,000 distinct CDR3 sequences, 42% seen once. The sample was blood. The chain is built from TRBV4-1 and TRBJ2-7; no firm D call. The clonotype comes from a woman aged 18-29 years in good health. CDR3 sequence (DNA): TGCGCCAGCAGCCAAGATCCGGACCGTCTTTTGGGCTACGAGCAGTACTTC. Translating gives CASSQDPDRLLGYEQYF.